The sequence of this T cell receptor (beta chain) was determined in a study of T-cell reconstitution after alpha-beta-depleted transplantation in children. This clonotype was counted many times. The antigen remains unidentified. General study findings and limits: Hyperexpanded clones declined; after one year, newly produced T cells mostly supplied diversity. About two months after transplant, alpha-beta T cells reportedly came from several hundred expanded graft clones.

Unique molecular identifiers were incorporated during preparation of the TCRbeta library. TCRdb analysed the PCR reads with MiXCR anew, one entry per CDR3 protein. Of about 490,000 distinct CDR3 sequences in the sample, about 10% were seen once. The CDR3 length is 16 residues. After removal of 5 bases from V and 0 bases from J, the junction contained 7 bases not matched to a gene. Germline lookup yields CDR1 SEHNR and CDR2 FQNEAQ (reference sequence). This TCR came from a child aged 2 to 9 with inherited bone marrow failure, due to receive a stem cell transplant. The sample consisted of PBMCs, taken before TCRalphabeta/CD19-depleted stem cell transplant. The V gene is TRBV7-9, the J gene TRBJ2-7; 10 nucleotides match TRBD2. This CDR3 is CASSETSGIFSYEQYF. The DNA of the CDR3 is TGTGCCAGCAGCGAAACTAGCGGGATCTTCTCCTACGAGCAGTACTTC.